This TCR beta chain was captured by sequencing in a study of T cell repertoires in cytomegalovirus infection. Via MiXCR, TCRdb re-called the reads, giving one row per CDR3 protein. The sample includes around 190,000 distinct CDR3 sequences, 13% to 15% of them seen just once. V lost 6 bases, J lost 3 bases, and 18 bases stayed unmatched. This CDR3 region has 18 residues. This sequence joins TRBV12-3 or TRBV12-4 and TRBJ1-2; 8 bases are shared with TRBD1. The TCR was taken from a human donor in good health (CMV status not recorded). Some clones in this sample may be carry-over from other donors' samples. The source material was PBMCs. CDR3 region: CASSPRDRGYEFDYGYTF. The CDR3 DNA follows: TGTGCCAGCAGCCCGCGAGACAGGGGATACGAGTTCGACTATGGCTACACCTTC.